This T cell receptor beta chain appears in the sequencing data of a study of beta chain features in type 1 diabetes. Study results and limitations: A cDNA-based sequencing approach could over-represent cells with high TCR expression.

What was sequenced were expressed TCRB transcripts, since all of the isolated RNA had been reverse transcribed. Assay used: immunoSEQ multiplex PCR; TCRdb lists only in-frame clones, some missing. The table lists 200,000 to 250,000 clones, 25% to 35% of them singletons, with 3% to 4% in the top ten. V lost 5 bases to trimming and J lost 11 bases, with 13 bases between them. From germline, CDR1 is LNHDA and CDR2 SQIVND (reference sequence). The CDR3 contains 12 residues. In regard to this clone: What it recognizes is unknown.

Sample: central memory CD4+ T cells from blood. This receptor was obtained from a man aged 25 to 45 in good health. This chain connects TRBV19 to TRBJ1-5, with D perhaps matching TRBD1 (6 bases). CDR3 DNA sequence: TGTGCCAGTAGTCTTTTCGGACAGTCCCAGCATTTT. Its protein is CASSLFGQSQHF.